This is a list of T cell receptor beta chains from one sample in a study of T cell responses to AZD1222 COVID-19 vaccine. Profiled with immunoSEQ multiplex PCR; TCRdb holds only in-frame clones, not every one. The repertoire has some 140,000 clones, approximately 95% of them found once; the top ten carry 6.5% to 8.5%. This specimen consisted of peripheral blood, obtained 28 days after the second AZD1222 dose. These receptor sequences come from an adult who received the AZD1222 COVID-19 vaccine. Each CDR3 is given with its conserved first and last residue. The D gene is left open where the match is weak. Expanded clones are given a class, and other clones once, few, many or no size at all.

TRBJ2-7	medium-sized	TRBD1	TRBV9	TGTGCCAGCAGCGTAGGGGGACAGGGCAGCTACGAGCAGTACTTC	CASSVGGQGSYEQYF
TRBJ1-1	once	NA	TRBV7-2	TGTGCCAGCAGCATAGGCGCAGGGTGGGGGCACGCTGAAGCTTTCTTT	CASSIGAGWGHAEAFF
TRBJ1-6	NA	NA	TRBV19	TGTGCCAGTAGTATCGGTCTGGGGGTAGAGGATTCACCCCTCCACTTT	CASSIGLGVEDSPLHF
TRBJ1-2	NA	NA	TRBV20-1	TGCAGCCCGGGGGGCTACACCTTC	CSPGGYTF
TRBJ2-3	NA	NA	TRBV12-3/TRBV12-4	TGTGCCAGCAGTTCCACAGATACGCAGTATTTT	CASSSTDTQYF
TRBJ1-4	NA	NA	TRBV7-2	TGTGCCAGCAGCCCTAAAAGAGCAACTAATGAAAAACTGTTTTTT	CASSPKRATNEKLFF
TRBJ1-5	NA	TRBD1	TRBV19	TGTGCCAGTAGTAGGCAGGGGGGCAATCAGCCCCAGCATTTT	CASSRQGGNQPQHF
TRBJ1-1	NA	TRBD1	TRBV5-1	TGCGCCAGCAGGCAGGGGACAGGGGACACTGAAGCTTTCTTT	CASRQGTGDTEAFF
TRBJ1-4	NA	NA	TRBV28	TGTGCCAGCAGTTCCCCAGGTGCAACTAATGAAAAACTGTTTTTT	CASSSPGATNEKLFF
TRBJ2-7	NA	NA	TRBV6-6	TGTGCCAGCAGTTACGAGGTTTTTGGGCAGTACTTC	CASSYEVFGQYF
TRBJ2-7	NA	TRBD1	TRBV4-1	TGCGCCAGCAGCCAAGAGTCAAGGGTAAGGACAGGCAACTACGAGCAGTACTTC	CASSQESRVRTGNYEQYF
TRBJ2-1	NA	NA	TRBV4-2	TGTGCCAGCAGCCAAGCTAAGTCTAGCTTATACAATGAGCAGTTCTTC	CASSQAKSSLYNEQFF
TRBJ2-3	once	NA	TRBV7-2	TGTGCCAGCAGCTCCCGGTTTGGAGATACGCAGTATTTT	CASSSRFGDTQYF
TRBJ2-3	NA	NA	TRBV19	TGTGCCAGTAGAGAGGGGCCGGGAGATACGCAGTATTTT	CASREGPGDTQYF
TRBJ2-1	NA	TRBD2	TRBV5-4	TGTGCCAGCAGCTTGTTAAGCGGGGGGGCTTTCGAGCAGTTCTTC	CASSLLSGGAFEQFF
TRBJ1-2	NA	NA	TRBV11-3	TGTGCCAGCAGCCCGGGGGGCTATGGCTACACCTTC	CASSPGGYGYTF
TRBJ2-1	NA	TRBD2	TRBV24-1	TGTGCCACCAGTGATTTCGGAGCGGGGGGCTACAATGAGCAGTTCTTC	CATSDFGAGGYNEQFF